Listed below are T cell receptor beta chains from one sample, sequenced in a study of blood T cell repertoires in COVID-19. Clones were read by immunoSEQ multiplex PCR, and TCRdb kept only the in-frame ones, dropping some. The top ten hold 4% to 5% of the sample, which has roughly 240,000 clones, roughly four fifths seen once. Input material: peripheral blood. Receptors were obtained from a woman in her 70s with acute or convalescent COVID-19. The CDR3 runs from the conserved cysteine through the conserved F or W. D genes are given only for firm matches. Clone sizes are given selectively: once, few, many, or a class where the clone is expanded.

V gene	clone size	J gene	D gene	CDR3 DNA	CDR3 protein
TRBV4-2	.	TRBJ2-7	.	TGTGCCAGCAGCCAAGAACTTTCTAGCATATACGAGCAGTACTTC	CASSQELSSIYEQYF
TRBV6-2/TRBV6-3	.	TRBJ1-2	.	TGTGCCAGCAGTTATGGGGGGTCCCATGGTGGCTACACCTTC	CASSYGGSHGGYTF
TRBV14	few	TRBJ2-7	.	TGTGCCAGCAGCCAAGGTTTGGCGGGGCTGTCCTACGAGCAGTACTTC	CASSQGLAGLSYEQYF
TRBV5-4	.	TRBJ1-5	.	TGTGCCAGCAGCTTTTTCGCACTTAGGAATGACTTTAATCAGCCCCAGCATTTT	CASSFFALRNDFNQPQHF
TRBV19	few	TRBJ2-3	.	TGTGCCACCCGGGACTGGATTACAGATACGCAGTATTTT	CATRDWITDTQYF
TRBV28	once	TRBJ2-7	.	TGTGCCAGCATCCCCTCAGGGGATCTCTCCTACGAGCAGTACTTC	CASIPSGDLSYEQYF
TRBV29-1	.	TRBJ1-4	.	TGCAGCGTGACAACCCAGGGGGAAAAACTGTTTTTT	CSVTTQGEKLFF
TRBV3-1/TRBV3-2	.	TRBJ2-5	TRBD2	TGTGCCAGCAGCCTTATGACTAGCGGGGAGACCCAGTACTTC	CASSLMTSGETQYF
TRBV27	.	TRBJ2-1	.	TGTGCCAGCAGTTCGCAGGGGTGGAGTGAGCAGTTCTTC	CASSSQGWSEQFF
TRBV27	few	TRBJ1-6	.	TGTGCCAGCAGTTTGGGGCAGGACAATTCACCCCTCCACTTT	CASSLGQDNSPLHF
TRBV19	once	TRBJ2-1	TRBD1	TGTGCCAGTAGGGGACAGGTCTCCTACAATGAGCAGTTCTTC	CASRGQVSYNEQFF
TRBV28	.	TRBJ1-1	TRBD1	TGTGCCAGCCTTTCGGGACAGGGGGCATCTGAAGCTTTCTTT	CASLSGQGASEAFF
TRBV28	.	TRBJ1-1	TRBD1	TGTGCCAGCACCACGACAGGGAAGGGCACTGAAGCTTTCTTT	CASTTTGKGTEAFF
TRBV5-4	few	TRBJ1-2	TRBD1	TGTGCCAGCAGTACAGGACAGGGGGCAGGGGGCTACACCTTC	CASSTGQGAGGYTF
TRBV10-3	.	TRBJ1-5	TRBD1	TGTGCCACGAGGACAGGACCCTATAGCAATCAGCCCCAGCATTTT	CATRTGPYSNQPQHF
TRBV19	.	TRBJ2-3	.	TGTGCCAGTAGTACCAGAACTAGAGTACCCACAGATACGCAGTATTTT	CASSTRTRVPTDTQYF
TRBV28	.	TRBJ1-6	.	TGTGCCAGCAGTTCCCCAATCCCCCTCCACTTT	CASSSPIPLHF
TRBV12-3/TRBV12-4	.	TRBJ1-6	.	TGTGCCAGCGGCAGGAGGTATAATTCACCCCTCCACTTT	CASGRRYNSPLHF
TRBV5-1	.	TRBJ1-2	TRBD1	TGCGCCAGCAGCTTGGCCAGGGGGGAAGATGGCTACACCTTC	CASSLARGEDGYTF
TRBV2	.	TRBJ2-1	.	TGTGCCAGCAGTGAAGCGCCTCAGGGATTATCCTACAATGAGCAGTTCTTC	CASSEAPQGLSYNEQFF
TRBV6-5	.	TRBJ1-1	.	TGTGCCAGCAAGTTGGGGAGGGAAGAAGCTTTCTTT	CASKLGREEAFF
TRBV2	.	TRBJ1-2	.	TGTGCCAGCAGTGGACAGTTGGCCTCCTATGGCTACACCTTC	CASSGQLASYGYTF
TRBV7-8	once	TRBJ1-6	.	TGTGCCAGCAGCCGCCAAGGGCAGGGGAGAGGATCACCCCTCCACTTT	CASSRQGQGRGSPLHF